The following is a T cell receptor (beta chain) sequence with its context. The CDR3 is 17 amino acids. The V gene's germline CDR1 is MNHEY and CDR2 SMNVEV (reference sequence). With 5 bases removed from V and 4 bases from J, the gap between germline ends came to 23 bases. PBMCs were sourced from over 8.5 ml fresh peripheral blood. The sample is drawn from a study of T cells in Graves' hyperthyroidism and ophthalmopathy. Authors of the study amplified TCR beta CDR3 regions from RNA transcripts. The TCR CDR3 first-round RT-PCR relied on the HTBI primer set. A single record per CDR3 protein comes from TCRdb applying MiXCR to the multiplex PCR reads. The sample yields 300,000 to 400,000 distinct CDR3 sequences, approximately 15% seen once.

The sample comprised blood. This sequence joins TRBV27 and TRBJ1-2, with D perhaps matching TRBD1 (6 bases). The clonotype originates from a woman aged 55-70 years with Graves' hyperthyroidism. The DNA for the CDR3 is TGTGCCAGCAGTAACCTCCCCGACAGGAGCAGACTCTATGGCTACACCTTC. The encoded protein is CASSNLPDRSRLYGYTF.